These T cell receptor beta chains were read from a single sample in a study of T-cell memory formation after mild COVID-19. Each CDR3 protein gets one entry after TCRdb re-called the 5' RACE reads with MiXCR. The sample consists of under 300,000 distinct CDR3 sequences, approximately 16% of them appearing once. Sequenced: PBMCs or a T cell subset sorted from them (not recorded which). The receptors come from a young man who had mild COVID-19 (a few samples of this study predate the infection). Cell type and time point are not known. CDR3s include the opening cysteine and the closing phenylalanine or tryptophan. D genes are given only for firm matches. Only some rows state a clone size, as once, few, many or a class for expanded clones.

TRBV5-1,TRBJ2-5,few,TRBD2,TGCGCCAGCGCCCAGAGCAGCGGGGCGTTGTGGGAGACCCAGTACTTC,CASAQSSGALWETQYF
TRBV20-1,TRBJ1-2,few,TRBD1,TGCAGTGCGGGTGACTGGACAGGGAACTATGGCTACACCTTC,CSAGDWTGNYGYTF
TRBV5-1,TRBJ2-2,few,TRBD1,TGCGCCAGCAGCTTGAACAGGGGGCTCGGCGGGGAGCTGTTTTTT,CASSLNRGLGGELFF
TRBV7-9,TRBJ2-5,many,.,TGTGCCAGCAGCCTGAGGGAAGGGAAGACCCAGTACTTC,CASSLREGKTQYF
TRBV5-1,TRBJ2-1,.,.,TGCGCCAGCAGCTTGGCGGGTCCCGGGGGTTACAATGAGCAGTTCTTC,CASSLAGPGGYNEQFF
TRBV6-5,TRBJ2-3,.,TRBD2,TGTGCCAGCAGTTACTCAGTGGGGGGGGTCGGCGATACGCAGTATTTT,CASSYSVGGVGDTQYF
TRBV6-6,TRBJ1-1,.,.,TGTGCCAGCAGACCGATCGGCCTAGCCCTTGAAGCTTTCTTT,CASRPIGLALEAFF
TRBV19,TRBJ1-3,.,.,TGTGCCAGTAGTATACGGGAGATGAACACCATATATTTT,CASSIREMNTIYF
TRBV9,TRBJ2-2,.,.,TGTGCCAGCAGCGGCGGCGGAACGAACACCGGGGAGCTGTTTTTT,CASSGGGTNTGELFF
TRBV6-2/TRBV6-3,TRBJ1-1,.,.,TGTGCCAGCAGTTTCGGGGAAGTCACTGAAGCTTTCTTT,CASSFGEVTEAFF
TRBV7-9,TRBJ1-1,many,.,TGTGCCAGCAAAGGGCGATACGGGGTGAACACTGAAGCTTTCTTT,CASKGRYGVNTEAFF
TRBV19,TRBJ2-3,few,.,TGTGCCAGTAGGGCACGGGGCACAGATACGCAGTATTTT,CASRARGTDTQYF
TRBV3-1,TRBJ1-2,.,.,TGTGCCAGCAGCCGACAGGAAAACTATGGCTACACCTTC,CASSRQENYGYTF
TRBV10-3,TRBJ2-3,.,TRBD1,TGTGCCATCAGTGGAGGGACAGGAGAGGCCGAGGGGCAGTATTTT,CAISGGTGEAEGQYF
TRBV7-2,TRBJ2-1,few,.,TGTGCCAGCAGCTTCGTAAGTTCCTACAATGAGCAGTTCTTC,CASSFVSSYNEQFF
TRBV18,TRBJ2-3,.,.,TGTGCCAGCTCACCAAGTGTTCAGGTTAGCACAGATACGCAGTATTTT,CASSPSVQVSTDTQYF
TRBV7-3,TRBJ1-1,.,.,TGTGCCAGCAGCTCCCCAGGGGCCACTGAAGCTTTCTTT,CASSSPGATEAFF
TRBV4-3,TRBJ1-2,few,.,TGCGCCAGCAGCCAAGATAAGGGGGTCGACTATGGCTACACCTTC,CASSQDKGVDYGYTF
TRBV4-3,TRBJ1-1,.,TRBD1,TGCGCCAGCAGCCACCTGACAGGGGGCACTGAAGCTTTCTTT,CASSHLTGGTEAFF
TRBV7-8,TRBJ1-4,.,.,TGTGCCAGCAGCTTTCTTGGATCTAATGAAAAACTGTTTTTT,CASSFLGSNEKLFF
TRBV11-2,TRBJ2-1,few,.,TGTGCCAGCACCCTCACCGGGGGAGAGGGTGAGCAGTTCTTC,CASTLTGGEGEQFF
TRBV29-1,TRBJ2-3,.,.,TGCAGCGTCGATTATTCAGGGTTAAATTCAGATACGCAGTATTTT,CSVDYSGLNSDTQYF
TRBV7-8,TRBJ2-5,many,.,TGTGCCAGCAGCTTGGACTTGACGGAGACCCAGTACTTC,CASSLDLTETQYF
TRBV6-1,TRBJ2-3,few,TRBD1,TGTGCCAGCAGTCCGGGACAGGTCACAGATACGCAGTATTTT,CASSPGQVTDTQYF
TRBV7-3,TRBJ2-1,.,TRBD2,TGTGCCAGCAGCTTAACGGCTAGCGGGGGACCCCATGAGCAGTTCTTC,CASSLTASGGPHEQFF
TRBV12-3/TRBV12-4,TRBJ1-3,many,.,TGTGCCAGCAGCCCGCGGCCCTTCTCTGGAAACACCATATATTTT,CASSPRPFSGNTIYF
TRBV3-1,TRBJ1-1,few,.,TGTGCCAGCAGCCGGGACACCAGGGGCGTCTGGGCTTTCTTT,CASSRDTRGVWAFF
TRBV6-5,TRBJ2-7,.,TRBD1,TGTGCCAGCAGTTACTCAGGGACAGGGCAGTACGAGCAGTACTTC,CASSYSGTGQYEQYF
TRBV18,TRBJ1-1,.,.,TGTGCCAGCTCGCCTCCAGGAGTGTCTGAAGCTTTCTTT,CASSPPGVSEAFF
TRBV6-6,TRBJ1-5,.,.,TGTGCCAGCAGTGGGCAGGGCATTCAGCCCCAGCATTTT,CASSGQGIQPQHF
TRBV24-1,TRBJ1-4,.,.,TGTGCCACGAGTGCTACAGGGATGGATGAAAAACTGTTTTTT,CATSATGMDEKLFF
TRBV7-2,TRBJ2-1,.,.,TGTGCCAGCAGCTTAGAGGCCGGGGCGGGGACGTTCTTC,CASSLEAGAGTFF
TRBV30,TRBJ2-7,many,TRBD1,TGTGCCTGGACCCGGGGGACAGGGATAACCTACGAGCAGTACTTC,CAWTRGTGITYEQYF
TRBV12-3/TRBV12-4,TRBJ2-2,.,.,TGTGCCAGCAGTTTAAAAATCCCGAACACCGGGGAGCTGTTTTTT,CASSLKIPNTGELFF
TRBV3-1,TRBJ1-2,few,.,TGTGCCAGCAGCCCAAACAGGGAATCATCGGGCGGCTACACCTTC,CASSPNRESSGGYTF
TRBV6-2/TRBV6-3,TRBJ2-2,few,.,TGTGCCAGCAGTTTACAGGGTGCGAACACCGGGGAGCTGTTTTTT,CASSLQGANTGELFF
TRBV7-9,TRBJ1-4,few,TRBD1,TGTGCCAGCAGCCCGACAGGGTTGGGTGAAAAACTGTTTTTT,CASSPTGLGEKLFF
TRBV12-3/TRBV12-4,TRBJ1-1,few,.,TGTGCCAGCAGCCCGATGAACACTGAAGCTTTCTTT,CASSPMNTEAFF
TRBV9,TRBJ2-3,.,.,TGTGCCAGCAGCCCAGCCCAGAGGGATACGCAGTATTTT,CASSPAQRDTQYF
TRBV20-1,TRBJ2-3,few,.,TGCAGTGCCCGGGTCTCCGGGGTCACAGATACGCAGTATTTT,CSARVSGVTDTQYF
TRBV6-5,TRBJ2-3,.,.,TGTGCCAGCAGTTACTCGAGCGAGGGTACGCAGTATTTT,CASSYSSEGTQYF
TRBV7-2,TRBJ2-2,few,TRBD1,TGTGCCAGCAGCTTACTCGGACAGGGCGCCGGGGAGCTGTTTTTT,CASSLLGQGAGELFF
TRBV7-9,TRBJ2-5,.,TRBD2,TGTGCCAGCAGCCCTTGGACTAGCGGGGAGGAGACCCAGTACTTC,CASSPWTSGEETQYF
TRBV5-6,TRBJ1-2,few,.,TGTGCCAGCAGCCGCAGGGTCTACGGCTACACCTTC,CASSRRVYGYTF
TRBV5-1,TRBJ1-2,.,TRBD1,TGCGCCAGCAGCTTGGCCTTGGGACAGGGGGCGGGCTATGGCTACACCTTC,CASSLALGQGAGYGYTF
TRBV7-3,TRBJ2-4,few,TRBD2,TGTGCCAGCAGCTTAACGGGTATTAGCGGGGGGTTAGCCAAAAACATTCAGTACTTC,CASSLTGISGGLAKNIQYF
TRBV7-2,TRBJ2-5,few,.,TGTGCCAGCAGCTTAGCATCTGGTTTGGAGACCCAGTACTTC,CASSLASGLETQYF
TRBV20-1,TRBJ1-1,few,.,TGCAGTGCTAGAGATAGGGCGAACACTGAAGCTTTCTTT,CSARDRANTEAFF
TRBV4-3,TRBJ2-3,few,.,TGCGCCAGCAGCCGGGAGAGACGACCGGCAGATACGCAGTATTTT,CASSRERRPADTQYF